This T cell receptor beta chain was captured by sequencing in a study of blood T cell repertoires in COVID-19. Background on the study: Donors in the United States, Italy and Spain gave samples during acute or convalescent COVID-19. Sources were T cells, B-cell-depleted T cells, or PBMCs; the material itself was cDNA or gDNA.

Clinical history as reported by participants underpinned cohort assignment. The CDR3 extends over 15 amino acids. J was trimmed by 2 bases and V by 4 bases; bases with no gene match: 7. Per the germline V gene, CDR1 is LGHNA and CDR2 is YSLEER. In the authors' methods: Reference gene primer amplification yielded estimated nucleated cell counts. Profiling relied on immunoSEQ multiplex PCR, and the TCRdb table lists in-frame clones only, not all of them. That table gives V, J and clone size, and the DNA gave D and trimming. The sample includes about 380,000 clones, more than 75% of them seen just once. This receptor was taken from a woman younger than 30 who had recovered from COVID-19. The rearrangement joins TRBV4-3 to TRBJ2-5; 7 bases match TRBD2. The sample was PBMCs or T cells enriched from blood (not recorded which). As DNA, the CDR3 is TGCGCCAGCAGCCCAACGGGACTACCTCAAGAGACCCAGTACTTC. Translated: CASSPTGLPQETQYF.